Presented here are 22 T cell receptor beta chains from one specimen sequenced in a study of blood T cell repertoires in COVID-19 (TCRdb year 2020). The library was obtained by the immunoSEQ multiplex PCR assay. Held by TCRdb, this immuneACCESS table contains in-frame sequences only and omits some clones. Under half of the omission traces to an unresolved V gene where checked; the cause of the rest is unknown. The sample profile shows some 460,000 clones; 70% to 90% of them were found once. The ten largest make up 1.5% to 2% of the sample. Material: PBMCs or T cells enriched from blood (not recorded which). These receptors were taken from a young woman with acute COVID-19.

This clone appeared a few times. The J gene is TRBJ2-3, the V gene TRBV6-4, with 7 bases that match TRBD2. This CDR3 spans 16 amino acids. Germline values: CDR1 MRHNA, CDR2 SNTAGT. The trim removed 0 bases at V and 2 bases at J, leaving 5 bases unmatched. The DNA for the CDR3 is TGTGCCAGCAGTGACTCGTCTAGCGGACCCACAGATACGCAGTATTTT. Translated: CASSDSSSGPTDTQYF.

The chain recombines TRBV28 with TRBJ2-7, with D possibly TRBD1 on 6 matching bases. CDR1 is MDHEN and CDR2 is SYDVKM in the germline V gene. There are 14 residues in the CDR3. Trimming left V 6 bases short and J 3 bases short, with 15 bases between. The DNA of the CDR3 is TGTGCCAGCAGCGGAAACAGGGAACTCTACGAGCAGTACTTC. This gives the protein CASSGNRELYEQYF.

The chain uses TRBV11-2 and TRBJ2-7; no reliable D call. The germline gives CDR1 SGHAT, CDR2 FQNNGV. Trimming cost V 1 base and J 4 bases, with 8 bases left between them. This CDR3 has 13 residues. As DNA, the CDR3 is TGTGCCAGCAGCTTAGGTGTTTCGTACGAGCAGTACTTC. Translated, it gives CASSLGVSYEQYF.

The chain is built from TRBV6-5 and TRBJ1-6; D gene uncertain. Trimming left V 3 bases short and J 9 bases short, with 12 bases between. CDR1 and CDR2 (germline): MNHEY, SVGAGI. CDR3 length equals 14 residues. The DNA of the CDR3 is TGTGCCAGCAGTTATAGCGGGGATATTTCACCCCTCCACTTT. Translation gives CASSYSGDISPLHF.

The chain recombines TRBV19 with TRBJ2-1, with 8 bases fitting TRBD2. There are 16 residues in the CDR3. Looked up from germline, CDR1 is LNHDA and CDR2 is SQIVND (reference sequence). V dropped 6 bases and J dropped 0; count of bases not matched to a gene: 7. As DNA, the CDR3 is TGTGCCAGTAGAGGACTACTAGCGGACTCCTACAATGAGCAGTTCTTC. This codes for CASRGLLADSYNEQFF. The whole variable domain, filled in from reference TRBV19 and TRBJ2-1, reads DGGITQSPKYLFRKEGQNVTLSCEQNLNHDAMYWYRQDPGQGLRLIYYSQIVNDFQKGDIAEGYSVSREKKESFPLTVTSAQKNPTAFYLCASRGLLADSYNEQFFGPGTRLTVL.

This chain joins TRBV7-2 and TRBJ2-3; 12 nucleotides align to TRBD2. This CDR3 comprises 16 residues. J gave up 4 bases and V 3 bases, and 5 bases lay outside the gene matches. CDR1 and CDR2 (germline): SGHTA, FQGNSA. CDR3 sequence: CASSLTLAGGPDTQYF. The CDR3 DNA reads TGTGCCAGCAGCTTGACCCTAGCGGGGGGGCCAGATACGCAGTATTTT.

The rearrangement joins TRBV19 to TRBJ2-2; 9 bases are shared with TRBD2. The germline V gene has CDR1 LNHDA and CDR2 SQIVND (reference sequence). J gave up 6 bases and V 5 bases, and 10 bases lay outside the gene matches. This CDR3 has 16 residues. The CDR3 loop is CASSSRGSGRPGELFF. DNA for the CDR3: TGTGCCAGTAGTTCCAGAGGAAGCGGGAGGCCCGGGGAGCTGTTTTTT.

CDR3 sequence (DNA): TGCGCCAGCAGCCATACCCCAGGGGCTAACTATGGCTACACCTTC. Protein: CASSHTPGANYGYTF. The chain carries TRBV4-3 and TRBJ1-2, with D perhaps TRBD1 (6 bases). From germline, CDR1 is LGHNA and CDR2 YSLEER. The CDR3 is made up of 15 amino acids. V was clipped by 3 bases and J by 0 bases, with 11 bases between them.

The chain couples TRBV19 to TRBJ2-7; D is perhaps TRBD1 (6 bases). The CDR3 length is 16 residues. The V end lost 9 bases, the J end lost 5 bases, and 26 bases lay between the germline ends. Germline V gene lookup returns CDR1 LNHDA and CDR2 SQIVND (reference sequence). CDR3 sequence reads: CASEGAKNRAAHEQYF. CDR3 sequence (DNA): TGTGCCAGCGAAGGGGCCAAAAACAGGGCCGCCCACGAGCAGTACTTC.

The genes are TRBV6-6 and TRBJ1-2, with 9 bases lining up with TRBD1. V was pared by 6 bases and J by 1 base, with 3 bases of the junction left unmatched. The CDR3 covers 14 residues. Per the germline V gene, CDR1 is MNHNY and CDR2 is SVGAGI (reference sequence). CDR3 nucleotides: TGTGCCAGCAGCCGGACAGGGGTTAACTATGGCTACACCTTC. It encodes CASSRTGVNYGYTF.

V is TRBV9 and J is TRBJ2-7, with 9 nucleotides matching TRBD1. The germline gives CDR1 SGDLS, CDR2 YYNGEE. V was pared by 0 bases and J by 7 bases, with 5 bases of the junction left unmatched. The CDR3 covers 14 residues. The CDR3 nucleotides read TGTGCCAGCAGCGTAGTACAGGGGGCCGGGGAGCAGTACTTC. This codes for CASSVVQGAGEQYF.

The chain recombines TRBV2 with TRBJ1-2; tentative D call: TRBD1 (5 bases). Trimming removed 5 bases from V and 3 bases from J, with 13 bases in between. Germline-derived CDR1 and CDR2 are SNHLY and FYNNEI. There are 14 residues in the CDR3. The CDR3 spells CASSQQAVDYGYTF. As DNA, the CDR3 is TGTGCCAGCAGTCAACAGGCTGTAGACTATGGCTACACCTTC.

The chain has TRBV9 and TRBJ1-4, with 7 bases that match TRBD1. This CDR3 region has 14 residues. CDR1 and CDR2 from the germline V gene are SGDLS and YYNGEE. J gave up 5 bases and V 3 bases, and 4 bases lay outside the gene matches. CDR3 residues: CASSAGTENEKLFF. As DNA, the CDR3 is TGTGCCAGCAGCGCAGGGACAGAAAATGAAAAACTGTTTTTT.

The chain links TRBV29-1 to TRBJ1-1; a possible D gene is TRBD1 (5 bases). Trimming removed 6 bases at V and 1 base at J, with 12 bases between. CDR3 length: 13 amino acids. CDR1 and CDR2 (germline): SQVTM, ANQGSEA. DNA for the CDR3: TGCAGCGTCGGGGGACCGACGAACACTGAAGCTTTCTTT. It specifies CSVGGPTNTEAFF.

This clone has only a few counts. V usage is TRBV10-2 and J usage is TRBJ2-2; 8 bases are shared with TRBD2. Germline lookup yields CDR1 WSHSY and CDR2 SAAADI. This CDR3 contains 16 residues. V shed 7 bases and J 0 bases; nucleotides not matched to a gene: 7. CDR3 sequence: CASIPGRAANTGELFF. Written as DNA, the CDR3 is TGCGCCAGCATCCCCGGGAGGGCCGCGAACACCGGGGAGCTGTTTTTT.

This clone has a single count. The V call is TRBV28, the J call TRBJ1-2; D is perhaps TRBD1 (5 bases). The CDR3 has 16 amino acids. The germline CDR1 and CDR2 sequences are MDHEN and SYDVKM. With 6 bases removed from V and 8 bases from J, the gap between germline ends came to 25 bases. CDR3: CASRNIGGGKERGYTF. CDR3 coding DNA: TGTGCCAGCAGAAACATTGGGGGGGGAAAAGAAAGAGGCTACACCTTC.

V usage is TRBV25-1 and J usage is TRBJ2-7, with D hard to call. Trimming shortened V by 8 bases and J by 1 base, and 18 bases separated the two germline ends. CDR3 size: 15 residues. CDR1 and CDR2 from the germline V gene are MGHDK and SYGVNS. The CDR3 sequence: CASRRPGYGSYEQYF. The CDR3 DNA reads TGTGCCAGCCGACGGCCCGGGTATGGGTCCTACGAGCAGTACTTC.

The CDR3 spells CASSEVAGDYEQYF. CDR3 in DNA: TGCGCCAGCAGTGAGGTGGCAGGGGACTACGAGCAGTACTTC. The chain recombines TRBV10-1 with TRBJ2-7; the D gene is possibly TRBD1 (6 bases). Germline V CDR1 and CDR2: WNHNN, SYGVQD (reference sequence). CDR3 length: 14 amino acids. Trimming stripped 2 bases from V and 3 bases from J, with 11 bases between.

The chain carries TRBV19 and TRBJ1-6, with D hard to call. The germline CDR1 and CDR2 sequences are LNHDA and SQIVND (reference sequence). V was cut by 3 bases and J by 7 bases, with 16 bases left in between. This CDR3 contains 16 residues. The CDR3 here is CASSMLDLSPNSPLHF. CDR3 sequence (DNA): TGTGCCAGTAGTATGTTAGACTTGTCTCCCAATTCACCCCTCCACTTT.

CDR3 in amino acids: CASSLRDSEETQYF. The CDR3 DNA reads as TGTGCCAGCAGTTTAAGGGACAGTGAAGAGACCCAGTACTTC. The chain employs TRBV28 and TRBJ2-5; TRBD1 matches 7 bases. The V segment lost 2 bases and the J segment 3 bases; nucleotides outside the gene matches: 3. CDR1 MDHEN and CDR2 SYDVKM come from the germline V gene. The CDR3 spans 14 residues.

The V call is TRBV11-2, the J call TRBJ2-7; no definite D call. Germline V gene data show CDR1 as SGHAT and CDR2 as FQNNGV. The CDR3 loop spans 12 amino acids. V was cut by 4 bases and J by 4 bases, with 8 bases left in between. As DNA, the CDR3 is TGTGCCAGCAGCTCAGATGAGTACGAGCAGTACTTC. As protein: CASSSDEYEQYF.

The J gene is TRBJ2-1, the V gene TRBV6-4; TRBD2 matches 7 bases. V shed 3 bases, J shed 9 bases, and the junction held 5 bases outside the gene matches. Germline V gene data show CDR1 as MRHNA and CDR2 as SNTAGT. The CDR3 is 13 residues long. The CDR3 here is CASSEKGRGEQFF. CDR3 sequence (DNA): TGTGCCAGCAGTGAAAAGGGGAGGGGTGAGCAGTTCTTC.